This T cell receptor beta chain was sequenced during a study of cytomegalovirus exposure and HLA in healthy donors. Study results and caveats: In an earlier analysis, in approximately 570 donors, most V segments appeared productive either ~87% or ~30% of the time. Reports indicated that the classifier achieved high specificity and sensitivity in diagnosing cytomegalovirus status.

PCR used 60 Vbeta primers and 13 Jbeta primers. Per the authors' pipeline: Some 9.9 million of tens of millions of unique TCR beta chains were shared, per a later count. Sequencing was performed with immunoSEQ multiplex PCR; in TCRdb, only in-frame clones are kept and a portion is missing. The DNA was the basis for D and trimming; V, J and clone size are from that table. The sample has approximately 140,000 clones, 65% to 85% seen once. Despite likely unrecorded immune exposures, the donors were nominally healthy at the time of sampling. Germline V gene sequence: CDR1 SEHNR, CDR2 FQNEAQ (reference sequence). The CDR3 spans 13 residues. On this clone itself: Its antigen is unidentified. The junction does not match germline at one end; this may be a read error.

V usage is TRBV7-9 and J usage is TRBJ2-5, with 7 bases matching TRBD2. The TCR comes from a woman aged 18-30 years in good health and CMV-seronegative. The specimen was PBMCs. The CDR3 loop is CSSSSGGEETQYF. CDR3 bases: TGTTCCAGCAGCTCGGGGGGAGAGGAGACCCAGTACTTC.